These 4 T cell receptor beta chains were all obtained from the same sample, sequenced in a study of Graves' ophthalmopathy and Graves' hyperthyroidism listed by TCRdb under 2018. Sequenced on an Illumina HiSeq 2000. For repertoire sequencing, TCR beta CDR3 regions were amplified from RNA transcripts. The first round was an RT-PCR using HTBI primers with the Qiagen OneStep RT-PCR kit, and this first round was followed by a second-round multiplex PCR, then size selection and purification. Using fastp trimming at Q25 and MiXCR clonotype assembly, TCRdb reanalyzed the public sequencing data and kept in-frame beta chains. Entries that share a CDR3 protein sequence are merged under the most common genes and DNA. The table for this sample lists over 650,000 distinct CDR3 sequences; about 40% of them were counted only once. Around 3.3% of the sample rests with the top ten. The sequenced sample was peripheral blood. The receptors here all came from an adult man with Graves' ophthalmopathy.

The genes are TRBV29-1 and TRBJ1-2; TRBD1 matches 7 bases. This CDR3 contains 12 residues. The V and J ends lost 3 bases and 12 bases, in that order; junction bases with no gene match: 10. Germline V CDR1 and CDR2: SQVTM, ANQGSEA. CDR3 sequence: CSVDPGAGGNTF. Here the CDR3 DNA reads TGCAGCGTTGATCCGGGGGCAGGGGGAAACACCTTC.

This clonotype occurred a few times. The rearrangement uses TRBV27 and TRBJ2-7; 9 nucleotides agree with TRBD1. The CDR3 contains 14 residues. Germline V lookup: CDR1 MNHEY, CDR2 SMNVEV (reference sequence). Unmatched junction bases numbered 11, after V lost 8 bases and J lost 6 bases. The CDR3 region has the DNA TGTGCCAGCTTCCTACGGACAGGGGTGGGCGAGCAGTACTTC. Translation: CASFLRTGVGEQYF.

With respect to this clonotype: The CDR3 carries no conserved terminal phenylalanine or tryptophan, so it likely arises from a read error. No DNA is shown, since the ends of the CDR3 on it are uncertain; the CDR3 is the one TCRdb lists. V and J are TRBV7-2 and TRBJ1-6; TRBD1 reflects the table's D call only, with no check against the DNA. The length of the CDR3 is 11 amino acids, counting both ends. CDR1 is SGHTA, CDR2 FQGNSA, per germline. This CDR3 reads CASSLVPGGGV.

J is TRBJ1-5 and V is TRBV19, with D maybe TRBD1 (5 bases). The CDR3 loop spans 16 amino acids. CDR1 and CDR2 (germline): LNHDA, SQIVND (reference sequence). V was clipped by 9 bases and J by 3 bases, with 21 bases between them. The DNA for the CDR3 is TGTGCCAGCTCCGATTGGGTAGGGGAAAACAATCAGCCCCAGCATTTT. Protein sequence: CASSDWVGENNQPQHF. The full variable domain, completed using reference TRBV19 and TRBJ1-5, is DGGITQSPKYLFRKEGQNVTLSCEQNLNHDAMYWYRQDPGQGLRLIYYSQIVNDFQKGDIAEGYSVSREKKESFPLTVTSAQKNPTAFYLCASSDWVGENNQPQHFGDGTRLSIL.